This T cell receptor (beta chain) was found in a study of cytomegalovirus exposure and HLA in healthy donors. Study in general: The use of the same platform for the 120 or so validation repertoires and the roughly 680 first-cohort repertoires was reported by a later analysis.

The study's findings and limits: A later analysis found first-cohort TCR clusters tended to co-occur in the 110 or so validation repertoires. High sensitivity and specificity were reportedly achieved when the classifier diagnosed cytomegalovirus status.

Per the germline V gene, CDR1 is LNHDA and CDR2 is SQIVND (reference sequence). The CDR3 sequence is 16 residues long. V was shortened by 3 bases and J by 7 bases, with 18 bases between the two germline ends. Only in-frame clones appear in the TCRdb table, and some are missing; sequencing was by immunoSEQ multiplex PCR. This sample yields approximately 98,000 clones, of which about 85% are seen a single time; 3% to 3.5% belongs to the top ten. Regarding this clone: What it recognizes is unknown.

The chain employs TRBV19 and TRBJ1-4, with D hard to call. Sequenced input: PBMCs. This receptor was identified in a woman younger than 35 in good health and CMV-seronegative. DNA of the CDR3: TGTGCCAGTAGTATGTATCACCCGGGTTCGGGTGAAAAACTGTTTTTT. It encodes CASSMYHPGSGEKLFF.